Given below is one T cell receptor beta chain in context. The sample belongs to a study of PD-L1 blockade in urothelial cancer. Study context: The study started patients on atezolizumab in the mid-2010s, giving 1,200 mg intravenously every 3 weeks.

Synthetic templates analogous to TCR were spiked into all PCRs individually. Generated by immunoSEQ multiplex PCR, the TCRdb table keeps only in-frame clones and is missing some. The table shows tens of thousands of clones, with about four fifths occurring only once. The time point is: pretreatment peripheral blood. With 5 bases removed from V and 10 bases from J, the gap between germline ends came to 24 bases. The CDR3 consists of 15 residues. The germline gives CDR1 LNHDA, CDR2 SQIVND (reference sequence). This material consisted of PBMCs, taken around atezolizumab (anti-PD-L1) treatment. The chain carries TRBV19 and TRBJ2-7; tentatively, D is TRBD1 (6 bases). This receptor was obtained from a man between 65 and 80 years old with urothelial cancer. CDR3 residues: CASSPSDRQSMGQYF. The CDR3 region has the DNA TGTGCCAGTAGTCCCTCAGACAGGCAGTCCATGGGCCAGTACTTC.